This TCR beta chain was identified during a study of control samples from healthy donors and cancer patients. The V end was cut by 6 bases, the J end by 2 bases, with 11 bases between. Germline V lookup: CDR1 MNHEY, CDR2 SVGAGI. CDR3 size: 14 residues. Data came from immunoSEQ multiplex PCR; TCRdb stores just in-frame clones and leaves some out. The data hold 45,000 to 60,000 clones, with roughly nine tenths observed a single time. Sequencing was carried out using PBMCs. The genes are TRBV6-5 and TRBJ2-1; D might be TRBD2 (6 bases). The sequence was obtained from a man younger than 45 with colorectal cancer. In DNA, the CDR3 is TGTGCCAGCAGCCGGGGGTCTGCCTACAATGAGCAGTTCTTC. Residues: CASSRGSAYNEQFF.